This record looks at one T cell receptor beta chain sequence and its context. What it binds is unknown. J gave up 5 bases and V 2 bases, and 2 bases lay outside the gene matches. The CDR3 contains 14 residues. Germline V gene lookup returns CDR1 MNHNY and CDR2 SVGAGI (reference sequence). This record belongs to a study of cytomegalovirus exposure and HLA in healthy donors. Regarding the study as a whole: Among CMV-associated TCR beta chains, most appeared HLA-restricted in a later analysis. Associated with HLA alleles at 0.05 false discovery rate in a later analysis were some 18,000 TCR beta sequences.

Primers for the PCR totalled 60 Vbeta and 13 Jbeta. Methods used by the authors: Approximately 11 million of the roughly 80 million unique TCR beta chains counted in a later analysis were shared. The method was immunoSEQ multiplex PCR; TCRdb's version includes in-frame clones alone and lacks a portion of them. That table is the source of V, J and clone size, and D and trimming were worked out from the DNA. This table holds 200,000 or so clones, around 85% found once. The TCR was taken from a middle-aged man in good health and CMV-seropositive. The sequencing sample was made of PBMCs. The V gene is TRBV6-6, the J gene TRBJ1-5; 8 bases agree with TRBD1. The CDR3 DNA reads TGTGCCAGCAGTTACCCAGGGGGCTATCAGCCCCAGCATTTT. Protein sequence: CASSYPGGYQPQHF.